The present entry profiles one TCR beta chain with its context. The antigen remains unidentified. The CDR3 has 14 residues. Germline-derived CDR1 and CDR2 are DFQATT and SNEGSKA (reference sequence). V lost 4 bases, J lost 3 bases, and 15 bases lay in between. The sample comes from a study of blood T cells in healthy people across ages. The study, taken as a whole, reports: TCR beta diversity per million T cells fell roughly linearly with age.

Staff drew around 10 milliliters of peripheral blood from each donor. Next came a second PCR, run for roughly 6 to 11 cycles, which used a sample-barcoded 5' primer along with a J-beta primer mix. One entry per CDR3 protein, called by TCRdb with MiXCR from the 5' RACE reads. Altogether about 580,000 distinct CDR3 sequences are present, around 50% being singletons, with the ten largest covering about 26%. Source material: blood. The rearrangement links TRBV20-1 to TRBJ1-1; D not resolved. The clonotype originates from a man older than 75 in good health. DNA of the CDR3: TGCAGTGCTAATTACCCGGGTCGGGACACTGAAGCTTTCTTT. This codes for CSANYPGRDTEAFF.